Below are 14 T cell receptor beta chains sequenced from a single sample in a study of human T cells and chemical hapten exposure. The time point: pre-sensitization, week 0. This sample's treatment: therapeutic diphenylcyclopropenone sensitization with weekly scalp DPC. TCRdb fed the RACE reads into MiXCR, producing one record per CDR3 protein. The top ten hold around 4.1% of the sample, which has about 59,000 distinct CDR3 sequences, about 11% seen once. Sequencing was performed on whole blood, taken in connection with sensitization to the hapten diphenylcyclopropenone (DPC). The receptors shown here come from a woman in her thirties or forties with alopecia areata. Some clones in this sample may be carry-over from other donors' samples.

This clonotype was detected ten times or more. J is TRBJ2-3 and V is TRBV28, with D possibly matching TRBD2 (5 bases). Germline CDR1 MDHEN, CDR2 SYDVKM. The CDR3 spans 14 residues. V was cut by 2 bases and J by 0 bases, with 6 bases left in between. In DNA form, the CDR3 reads TGTGCCAGCAGTTTAGGCGGGAGCACAGATACGCAGTATTTT. Protein: CASSLGGSTDTQYF. Complete variable domain (other parts from reference TRBV28 and TRBJ2-3): DVKVTQSSRYLVKRTGEKVFLECVQDMDHENMFWYRQDPGLGLRLIYFSYDVKMKEKGDIPEGYSVSREKKERFSLILESASTNQTSMYLCASSLGGSTDTQYFGPGTRLTVL.

This clonotype was seen ten or more times. This rearrangement joins TRBV7-9 to TRBJ2-3, with D tentatively TRBD2 (7 bases). The CDR3 is made up of 16 amino acids. Germline V lookup: CDR1 SEHNR, CDR2 FQNEAQ (reference sequence). The V end was cut by 5 bases, the J end by 1 base, with 16 bases between. CDR3 DNA: TGTGCCAGCAGCCCCAGTGGGGGGGCTGGCACAGATACGCAGTATTTT. Its protein product is CASSPSGGAGTDTQYF. The variable domain in full, with the rest retrieved from reference TRBV7-9 and TRBJ2-3, is DTGVSQNPRHKITKRGQNVTFRCDPISEHNRLYWYRQTLGQGPEFLTYFQNEAQLEKSRLLSDRFSAERPKGSFSTLEIQRTEQGDSAMYLCASSPSGGAGTDTQYFGPGTRLTVL.

CDR3 nucleotides: TGTGCCAGCAGTTACTGGCGGGAGAGGGTCGAGACCCAGTACTTC. Protein: CASSYWRERVETQYF. The gene calls are TRBV6-5 and TRBJ2-5, with 7 bases matching TRBD2. The germline gives CDR1 MNHEY, CDR2 SVGAGI. This CDR3 contains 15 residues. After removal of 1 base from V and 5 bases from J, the junction contained 7 bases not matched to a gene.

This clonotype has a single count. The V call is TRBV15, the J call TRBJ2-7; maybe TRBD2 (6 bases). Trimming stripped 2 bases from V and 2 bases from J, with 10 bases between. CDR3 length: 14 residues. Germline loops: CDR1 LNHNV, CDR2 YYDKDF (reference sequence). In DNA, the CDR3 is TGTGCCACCAGCAGATCCAGCGGGCCCTACGAGCAGTACTTC. Its protein is CATSRSSGPYEQYF.

The rearrangement joins TRBV11-2 to TRBJ2-5; D might be TRBD1 (5 bases). The V gene lost 1 base and the J gene lost 1 base, with 13 bases spanning the gap. The CDR3 consists of 16 residues. The V gene's germline CDR1 is SGHAT and CDR2 FQNNGV. In nucleotides, the CDR3 is TGTGCCAGCAGCTTAGGAGCAGGGAATGTCCAAGAGACCCAGTACTTC. Translating gives CASSLGAGNVQETQYF. Using reference TRBV11-2 and TRBJ2-5 for the parts outside the CDR3, the full variable domain is EAGVAQSPRYKIIEKRQSVAFWCNPISGHATLYWYQQILGQGPKLLIQFQNNGVVDDSQLPKDRFSAERLKGVDSTLKIQPAKLEDSAVYLCASSLGAGNVQETQYFGPGTRLLVL.

The chain employs TRBV20-1 and TRBJ2-2; TRBD2 matches at 9 bases. The CDR3 covers 15 residues. Germline assignment: CDR1 DFQATT and CDR2 SNEGSKA (reference sequence). The junction had 10 bases not matched to a gene; V was cut back by 5 bases and J by 6 bases. CDR3 loop: CSASRDASGAGELFF. The CDR3 coding sequence is TGCAGTGCTTCCAGGGACGCTAGCGGGGCCGGGGAGCTGTTTTTT.

In its sample, this clonotype was seen many times. The gene calls are TRBV7-2 and TRBJ1-4; D may be TRBD1 (5 bases). V lost 5 bases, J lost 8 bases, and 12 bases lay in between. CDR1 SGHTA and CDR2 FQGNSA come from the germline V gene. This CDR3 spans 13 amino acids. In DNA, the CDR3 is TGTGCCAGCAGCCAAAGGGGACGGGAAAAACTGTTTTTT. Its protein is CASSQRGREKLFF.

The chain recombines TRBV7-2 with TRBJ2-7, with 10 positions matching TRBD1. This CDR3 spans 15 amino acids. With V trimmed by 5 bases and J by 3 bases, 7 bases remained unmatched. From germline, CDR1 is SGHTA and CDR2 FQGNSA. CDR3 coding DNA: TGTGCCAGCAGCGGCCCGGGACAGGGGTTCTACGAGCAGTACTTC. Its protein is CASSGPGQGFYEQYF.

This clonotype appeared many times. V gene TRBV10-2 combines with J gene TRBJ2-1, with no clear D. Germline V CDR1 and CDR2: WSHSY, SAAADI. V lost 6 bases and J 3 bases, leaving 6 bases between the germline ends. The CDR3 has 12 amino acids. The CDR3 loop is CASSINYNEQFF. CDR3 DNA: TGCGCCAGCAGCATTAACTACAATGAGCAGTTCTTC.

This sequence joins TRBV11-2 and TRBJ1-5, with D hard to call. The CDR3 has 14 residues. V dropped 4 bases and J dropped 0 bases, with 7 bases sitting between them. In germline, CDR1 is SGHAT, CDR2 FQNNGV. CDR3 amino acids: CASSSTRSNQPQHF. CDR3 DNA sequence: TGTGCCAGCAGCTCGACACGTAGCAATCAGCCCCAGCATTTT.

This clonotype showed up many times. The chain carries TRBV20-1 and TRBJ2-1; 10 positions match TRBD2. The germline CDR1 and CDR2 sequences are DFQATT and SNEGSKA (reference sequence). Trimming removed 6 bases from V and 7 bases from J; junction bases left unmatched: 12. There are 15 residues in the CDR3. The CDR3: CSARPPGLANNEQFF. Written as DNA, the CDR3 is TGCAGTGCCCGCCCCCCGGGACTAGCGAATAATGAGCAGTTCTTC.

At least ten counts were recorded for this clonotype. This chain connects TRBV19 to TRBJ2-5, with 7 bases that match TRBD1. Germline lookup yields CDR1 LNHDA and CDR2 SQIVND (reference sequence). With V trimmed by 6 bases and J by 0 bases, 4 bases remained unmatched. The length of the CDR3 is 14 residues. This CDR3 is CASSLQGYQETQYF. In DNA form, the CDR3 reads TGTGCCAGTAGCTTACAGGGGTACCAAGAGACCCAGTACTTC.

In its sample, this clonotype was seen a few times. V usage is TRBV19 and J usage is TRBJ2-4, with unresolved D. Per the germline V gene, CDR1 is LNHDA and CDR2 is SQIVND (reference sequence). The CDR3 has 11 amino acids. V lost 1 base, J lost 15 bases, and 10 bases lay in between. CDR3 nucleotides: TGTGCCAGTAGTATAGGCCCTAATTCGTACTTC. Encoded protein: CASSIGPNSYF.

J is TRBJ2-7 and V is TRBV3-1; the match to TRBD2 covers 7 bases. Looked up from germline, CDR1 is LGHDT and CDR2 is YNNKEL (reference sequence). V lost 4 bases, J lost 2 bases, and 11 bases stayed unmatched. This CDR3 is built from 16 residues. The CDR3 loop reads CASSRTTRGRAYEQYF. CDR3 DNA: TGTGCCAGCAGCCGAACCACCCGGGGGAGGGCCTACGAGCAGTACTTC.